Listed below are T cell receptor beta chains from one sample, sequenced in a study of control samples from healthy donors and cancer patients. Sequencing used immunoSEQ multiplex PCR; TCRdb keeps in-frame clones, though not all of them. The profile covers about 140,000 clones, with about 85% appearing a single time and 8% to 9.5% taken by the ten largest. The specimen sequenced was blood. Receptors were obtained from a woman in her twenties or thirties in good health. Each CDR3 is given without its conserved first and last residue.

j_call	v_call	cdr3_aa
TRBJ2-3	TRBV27	ASSFANPGFRRTDTQY
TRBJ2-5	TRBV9	ASSAGLQEETQY
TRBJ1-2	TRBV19	ASSTTQGSGGYT
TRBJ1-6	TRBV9	ASSVGLQSSSPLH
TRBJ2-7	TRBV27	ASSLYSPLRAGKPYEQY
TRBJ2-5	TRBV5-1	ASSAGQETQY
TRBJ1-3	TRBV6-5	ASRRGQGGNTIY
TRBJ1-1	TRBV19	ASSRQNTEAF
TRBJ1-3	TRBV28	ASSWTLSGGLGNTIY
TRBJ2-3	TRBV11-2	ASSLARTTDTQY
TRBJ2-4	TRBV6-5	ASRIGGTKNIQY
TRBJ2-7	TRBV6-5	ASSYGIEQY
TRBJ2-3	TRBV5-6	ASSLTSTDTQY
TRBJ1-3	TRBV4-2	ASSQDQGRGNTIY
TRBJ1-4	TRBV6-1	ASSEETGSSEKLF
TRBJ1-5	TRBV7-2	ASSFSTGNNQPQH
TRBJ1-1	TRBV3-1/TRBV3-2	ASSQPGQGGTPF
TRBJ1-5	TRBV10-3	AISESGRGSNQPQH
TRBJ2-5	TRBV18	ASSGSGSQETQY
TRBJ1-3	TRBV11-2	ASSYTGAGNTIY
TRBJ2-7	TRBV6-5	ASRTSGSFDEQY
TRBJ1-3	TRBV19	ASREFGSGNTIY
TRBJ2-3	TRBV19	ASSFDSGGLTDTQY
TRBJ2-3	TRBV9	ASSSTGVADTQY
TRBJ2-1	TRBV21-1	ASSKAGGNNEQF
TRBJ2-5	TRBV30	AWSVEAGGWETQY
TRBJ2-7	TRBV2	ASKVGGPSYEQY
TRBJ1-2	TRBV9	ASSVSAGTVYGYT
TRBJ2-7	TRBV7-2	ASSFTRNEQY
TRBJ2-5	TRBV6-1	ASSATRGVRPQETQY
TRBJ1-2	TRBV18	ASSPPLTGENGYT
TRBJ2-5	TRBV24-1	ATSDLTAGRETQY
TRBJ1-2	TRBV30	AWGDGLYGYT
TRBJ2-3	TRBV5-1	ASSVNFGSGRRTDTQY
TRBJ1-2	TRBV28	ASRRTGTHSYGYT
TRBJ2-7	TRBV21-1	ASSYRDRGSYEQY
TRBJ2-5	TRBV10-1	ASRGETQY
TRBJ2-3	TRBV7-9	ASSFGAPRPDTQY
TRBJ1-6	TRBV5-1	ASSFDRYSYNSPLH
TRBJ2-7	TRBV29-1	SAGQAYEQY
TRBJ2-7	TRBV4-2	ASSRTGEGSYEQY
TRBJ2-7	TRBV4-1	ASSMGPAGTYEQY
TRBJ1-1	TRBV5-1	ASSLEGQNTEAF